This TCR beta chain was recorded in a study of response to subunit inactivated influenza vaccine. V dropped 1 base and J dropped 7; count of bases not matched to a gene: 9. The CDR3 spans 16 residues. Germline values: CDR1 LGHNA, CDR2 YSLEER. Concerning this clonotype: Its antigen is still unknown.

Each CDR3 protein gets one entry after TCRdb re-called the RT-PCR reads with MiXCR. The repertoire consists of 650,000 to 700,000 distinct CDR3 sequences, with approximately 14% occurring once and the leading ten covering around 10%. Study observations and caveats: Authors suggested each seasonal influenza vaccination recruits few new T cells.

The material was PBMCs from blood, obtained about 11 days after vaccination. This receptor was taken from a man aged 50 or older who received an inactivated influenza vaccine. The V gene is TRBV4-3, the J gene TRBJ2-1; 8 nucleotides line up with TRBD2. CDR3 sequence reads: CASSQGAAGGFNEQFF. CDR3 coding DNA: TGCGCCAGCAGCCAAGGGGCTGCGGGAGGTTTTAATGAGCAGTTCTTC.